The TCR beta chain under discussion was sequenced for a study of blood T cell repertoires in COVID-19. On the study more broadly: The United States, Italy and Spain supplied acute and convalescent COVID-19 samples. Nucleic acid was either cDNA or gDNA, and it came from T cells, B-cell-depleted T cells, or PBMCs.

Authors' analysis steps: By means of reference gene primer amplification, nucleated cell counts were estimated. This table comes from immunoSEQ multiplex PCR, and its TCRdb copy is limited to in-frame clones, with some not included. The D gene and trimming were derived from the DNA, and the V and J assignments and clone size from that table. This table has around 150,000 clones, just over 90% appearing once. Enrolled during active infection, Seattle patients were then followed longitudinally. The sequenced material came from peripheral blood. The TCR originated in a woman in her fifties or sixties with COVID-19, enrolled during active disease.

CDR3 DNA sequence: TGTGCCAGCAGCTTGGCGGCGCAGGGGGAAGAGCAGTACTTC. Its translation is CASSLAAQGEEQYF. The rearrangement uses TRBV5-4 and TRBJ2-7; 7 bases fit TRBD1. The germline gives CDR1 SGHNT, CDR2 YYREEE (reference sequence). J gave up 7 bases and V 0 bases, and 7 bases lay outside the gene matches. There are 14 residues in the CDR3.